This T cell receptor beta chain is drawn from a study of shared clonotypes between healthy human individuals. Germline CDR1 and CDR2: GTSNPN and SVGIG (reference sequence). The CDR3 is made up of 11 amino acids. The junction had 1 base not matched to a gene; V was cut back by 5 bases and J by 5 bases. On this clone: The sample contains more than one DNA sequence encoding this CDR3.

TCRdb's copy holds only in-frame clones and misses some; the assay was immunoSEQ multiplex PCR. The sample holds around 500,000 clones; approximately 84% are singletons and the top ten take 9.5% to 15%. The receptor's source is a woman between 35 and 50 years old in good health. Some clones in this sample may be carry-over from other donors' samples. Input material: PBMCs. The V gene is TRBV30, the J gene TRBJ2-5; 8 bases fit TRBD2. The CDR3 spells CAWGGGETQYF. As DNA, the CDR3 is TGTGCCTGGGGCGGGGGGGAGACCCAGTACTTC.